This T cell receptor (beta chain) was obtained from a study of blood T cell repertoires in COVID-19. Study-wide background: Sample material is recorded as cDNA or gDNA derived from T cells, B-cell-depleted T cells, or PBMCs.

CDR3 length: 18 residues. The germline V and J ends were trimmed by 6 bases and 2 bases, with 22 bases remaining between them. Germline CDR1 and CDR2: KGHSH and LQKENI. Study members were between about 18 and 90 years old and lived in approximately 25 US regions. Participants were placed into cohorts based on the clinical history they reported. Per the original data handling: Estimates of nucleated cell counts were drawn from the amplification of reference gene primers. Profiled with immunoSEQ multiplex PCR; TCRdb holds only in-frame clones, not every one. Clone size and V and J calls were adopted from that table, with D and trimming inferred from the DNA. The sample carries more than 150,000 clones, around four fifths recorded once.

This chain links TRBV18 with TRBJ1-4, with TRBD1 as a possible D gene (5 bases). Sequencing was carried out using PBMCs or T cells enriched from blood (not recorded which). The receptor was isolated from a woman aged 45-59 years who had recovered from COVID-19. Written as DNA, the CDR3 is TGTGCCAGCTCTCCCAGAAGGCAAGGGGCTTTGACTAATGAAAAACTGTTTTTT. Protein: CASSPRRQGALTNEKLFF.